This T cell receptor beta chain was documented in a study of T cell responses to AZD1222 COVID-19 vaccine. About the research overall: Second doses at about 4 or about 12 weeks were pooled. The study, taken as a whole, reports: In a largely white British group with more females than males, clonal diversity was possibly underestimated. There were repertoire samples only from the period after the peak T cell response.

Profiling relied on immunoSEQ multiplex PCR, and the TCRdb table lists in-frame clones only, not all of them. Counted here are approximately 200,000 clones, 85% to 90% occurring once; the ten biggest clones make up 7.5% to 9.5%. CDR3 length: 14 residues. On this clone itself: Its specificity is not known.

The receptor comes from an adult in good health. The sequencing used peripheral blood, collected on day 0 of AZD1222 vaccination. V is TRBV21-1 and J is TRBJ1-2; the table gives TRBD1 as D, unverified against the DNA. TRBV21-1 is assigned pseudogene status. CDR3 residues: CASSRTGGAYGYTF. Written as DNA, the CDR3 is TGTGCCAGCAGCAGGACAGGGGGCGCCTATGGCTACACCTTC.